This T cell receptor beta chain was profiled in a study of control samples from healthy donors and cancer patients. Libraries were prepared by immunoSEQ multiplex PCR; TCRdb keeps only in-frame clonotypes and omits some of them. Seen here are 60,000 to 100,000 clones, approximately 89% observed once, and the top ten hold roughly 6.9%. CDR1 is SNHLY and CDR2 is FYNNEI in the germline V gene. This CDR3 has 13 amino acids. V dropped 5 bases and J dropped 4 bases, with 6 bases sitting between them. This sequence originates from a man aged 50 to 59 in good health. Sequencing was done on a sample of blood. The V gene is TRBV2, the J gene TRBJ1-6; D is unresolved. CDR3 sequence reads: CASSIDYNSPLHF. DNA of the CDR3: TGTGCCAGCAGTATTGATTATAATTCACCCCTCCACTTT.